This TCR beta chain was captured in a study of blood T cells in healthy people across ages. The study, taken as a whole, reports: While age rose, TCR beta diversity per million T cells dropped in a roughly linear way.

CDR3 size: 17 residues. The V gene's germline CDR1 is SGHTA and CDR2 FQGNSA. Peripheral blood from each donor was collected in a volume of about 10 milliliters. With a J-beta primer mix and a sample-barcoded 5' primer, a second PCR ran roughly 6 to 12 cycles. Each cDNA molecule was tagged by a template-switch adaptor that had 12 random nucleotides. Each CDR3 protein is one row after TCRdb ran MiXCR on the 5' RACE reads. Counted here are about 1.1 million distinct CDR3 sequences, around two fifths occurring once; the ten biggest clones make up around 14%. This clonotype was counted once. The antigen is undetermined. The germline gene is not matched at one end of the junction; a read error may be the cause.

The clonotype originates from a man aged 18-30 years in good health. V and J are TRBV7-2 and TRBJ1-2; D might be TRBD1 (6 bases). Sequencing input: blood. The CDR3 DNA sequence: TGTGCCAGCAGCTTAAGATCCCGGGACACGGAGCTATATGACTACACCTTC. Residues: CASSLRSRDTELYDYTF.